A single sample is the source of the 4 T cell receptor beta chains below, sequenced in a study of blood T cell repertoires in COVID-19. The table came from immunoSEQ multiplex PCR; TCRdb's copy has only in-frame clones and leaves some out. The sample lists around 200,000 clones, about 80% occurring once. Sequenced input: peripheral blood. The receptors come from a middle-aged man with active or convalescent COVID-19.

The genes are TRBV9 and TRBJ2-7; 15 nucleotides line up with TRBD2. Germline assignment: CDR1 SGDLS and CDR2 YYNGEE. The J segment lost 7 bases and the V segment lost 4 bases, leaving 6 bases of the junction unmatched. The CDR3 length is 15 residues. CDR3 amino acids: CASSTGLAGGEEQYF. The CDR3 DNA reads as TGTGCCAGCAGCACGGGACTAGCGGGGGGAGAAGAGCAGTACTTC.

The chain carries TRBV28 and TRBJ1-1; D gene ambiguous. Germline assignment: CDR1 MDHEN and CDR2 SYDVKM. Trimming shortened V by 3 bases and J by 5 bases, and 13 bases separated the two germline ends. CDR3 size: 14 residues. In DNA form, the CDR3 reads TGTGCCAGCAGTTTGACACTGGGAGAAACTGAAGCTTTCTTT. It codes for CASSLTLGETEAFF. The full variable domain, rest sourced from reference TRBV28 and TRBJ1-1, is DVKVTQSSRYLVKRTGEKVFLECVQDMDHENMFWYRQDPGLGLRLIYFSYDVKMKEKGDIPEGYSVSREKKERFSLILESASTNQTSMYLCASSLTLGETEAFFGQGTRLTVV.

This chain uses TRBV10-3 with TRBJ1-1, with 7 bases fitting TRBD1. The CDR3 has 13 residues. CDR1 and CDR2 (germline): ENHRY, SYGVKD. After removal of 3 bases from V and 6 bases from J, the junction contained 4 bases not matched to a gene. The CDR3 spells CAISEQGFSEAFF. The CDR3 DNA reads as TGTGCCATCAGTGAACAGGGGTTCTCTGAAGCTTTCTTT.

The chain couples TRBV19 to TRBJ2-7; D might be TRBD2 (5 bases). V lost 2 bases and J lost 2, with 19 bases in between. Germline-derived CDR1 and CDR2 are LNHDA and SQIVND (reference sequence). The CDR3 has 17 amino acids. This CDR3 is CASSIFPTGGYTYEQYF. Here the CDR3 DNA reads TGTGCCAGTAGTATATTCCCAACGGGCGGGTACACCTACGAGCAGTACTTC.